The next 31 T cell receptor beta chains were all read from a single sample in a study of T cell repertoires in cytomegalovirus infection (dated by TCRdb to between 2018 and 2020). Sequenced using an Illumina HiSeq 1500. TCRdb reprocessed the public reads (quality trimming at Q25 with fastp, clone calling with MiXCR) and kept in-frame beta chains. CDR3 protein duplicates are merged, each entry listing the most common genes and DNA. Present in this sample are around 740,000 distinct CDR3 sequences, approximately 40% of which were seen just once. Around 3% of the sample belongs to the ten largest clones. Material: PBMCs. Every receptor here comes from a human donor in good health (CMV status not recorded). Some clones in this sample may be carry-over from other donors' samples.

This clonotype was observed many times. The chain recombines TRBV7-2 with TRBJ2-2, with no clear D. The CDR3 is made up of 14 amino acids. Trimming left V 5 bases short and J 5 bases short, with 12 bases between. Germline values: CDR1 SGHTA, CDR2 FQGNSA. CDR3 nucleotide sequence: TGTGCCAGCAGCCCGCCGGTTGGGACCGGGGAGCTGTTTTTT. Translation: CASSPPVGTGELFF.

About this clonotype itself: One end of the junction does not line up with germline, which may come from a read error. The V and J genes are TRBV2 and TRBJ1-2; D is unclear. The length of the CDR3 is 14 residues. Germline V gene data show CDR1 as SNHLY and CDR2 as FYNNEI. CDR3 nucleotides: TGTGCCAGCAGGCTAGACGGGCTTAACTATGACTACTCCTTC. It yields the protein CASRLDGLNYDYSF. The complete variable domain, with remaining parts taken from reference TRBV2 and TRBJ1-2, reads EPEVTQTPSHQVTQMGQEVILRCVPISNHLYFYWYRQILGQKVEFLVSFYNNEISEKSEIFDDQFSVERPDGSNFTLKIRSTKLEDSAMYFCASRLDGLNYDYSFGSGTRLTVV.

The chain couples TRBV11-2 to TRBJ1-1; D remains unclear. The length of the CDR3 is 14 residues. Germline loops: CDR1 SGHAT, CDR2 FQNNGV. Trimming removed 1 base from V and 7 bases from J, with 13 bases in between. CDR3 DNA: TGTGCCAGCAGCTTAGTCCAGACCGGAAATGAAGCTTTCTTT. This gives the protein CASSLVQTGNEAFF.

The chain couples TRBV28 to TRBJ2-4; TRBD2 might be the D (6 bases). This CDR3 contains 16 residues. Germline assignment: CDR1 MDHEN and CDR2 SYDVKM. V shed 2 bases and J shed 1 base, with 12 bases lying between them. CDR3 bases: TGTGCCAGCAGTTTAGTCGGGAGTAGGGCCAAAAACATTCAGTACTTC. Protein: CASSLVGSRAKNIQYF.

The J gene is TRBJ1-5, the V gene TRBV19; TRBD1 is a possible D gene (5 bases). V was shortened by 3 bases and J by 4 bases, with 13 bases between the two germline ends. The germline V gene has CDR1 LNHDA and CDR2 SQIVND (reference sequence). This CDR3 region has 15 residues. The CDR3 protein is CASSIGTGRNQPQHF. CDR3 bases: TGTGCCAGTAGTATCGGCACAGGCCGGAATCAGCCCCAGCATTTT.

This clonotype was seen a handful of times. V and J are TRBV6-1 and TRBJ1-2; D not resolved. Germline V gene sequence: CDR1 MNHNS, CDR2 SASEGT. Trimming pared 0 bases from V and 4 bases from J, leaving 9 bases between. This CDR3 has 14 amino acids. In DNA, the CDR3 is TGTGCCAGCAGTGAAGCTCTAGTGTCCTATGGCTACACCTTC. Its translation is CASSEALVSYGYTF.

The chain recombines TRBV5-6 with TRBJ1-4; D may be TRBD1 (6 bases). Germline assignment: CDR1 SGHDT and CDR2 YYEEEE. Trimming removed 0 bases at V and 8 bases at J, with 11 bases between. This CDR3 comprises 14 residues. CDR3 bases: TGTGCCAGCAGCTTGGGGGGGGCTGAAGAAAAACTGTTTTTT. Its protein is CASSLGGAEEKLFF.

The rearrangement joins TRBV18 to TRBJ1-5; 7 bases align to TRBD1. This CDR3 has 14 residues. V was clipped by 6 bases and J by 7 bases; unmatched bases: 9. Germline CDR1 is KGHSH and CDR2 is LQKENI. The CDR3 loop reads CASSFDRDQQPQHF. In nucleotides, the CDR3 is TGTGCCAGCTCCTTCGACAGGGACCAACAGCCCCAGCATTTT.

This clonotype has just one count. An end of the junction does not agree with germline; a read error may underlie this. The chain has TRBV7-2 and TRBJ1-3; D perhaps matches TRBD1 (5 bases). Germline lookup yields CDR1 SGHTA and CDR2 FQGNSA. This CDR3 region has 16 residues. The chain's CDR3 is CASSPAPGRTGNTIYF. CDR3 coding DNA: TGTGCCAGCAGCCCGGCCCCAGGGAGAACGGGAAACACCATCTATTTT.

The chain uses TRBV28 and TRBJ2-5, with TRBD1 identical over 7 bases. This CDR3 contains 15 residues. CDR1 MDHEN and CDR2 SYDVKM come from the germline V gene. J lost 2 bases, V lost 6 bases, and 9 bases had no gene match. The CDR3 here is CASSSGLGQQETQYF. The CDR3 region has the DNA TGTGCCAGCAGCTCCGGGTTGGGACAGCAAGAGACCCAGTACTTC.

This rearrangement joins TRBV28 to TRBJ2-3, with D maybe TRBD1 (5 bases). This CDR3 has 16 residues. Trimming stripped 4 bases from V and 0 bases from J, with 14 bases between. The germline V gene encodes CDR1 MDHEN and CDR2 SYDVKM. CDR3: CASSSRTRPSTDTQYF. The CDR3 DNA sequence: TGTGCCAGCAGTTCCCGGACACGTCCTAGCACAGATACGCAGTATTTT.

Only one count was recorded for this clonotype. The gene calls are TRBV3-1 and TRBJ1-4; D gene unclear. From germline, CDR1 is LGHDT and CDR2 YNNKEL (reference sequence). The CDR3 consists of 15 residues. With 2 bases removed from V and 3 bases from J, the gap between germline ends came to 10 bases. The chain's CDR3 is CASSQTVTANEKLFF. The DNA for the CDR3 is TGTGCCAGCAGCCAAACCGTTACAGCTAATGAAAAACTGTTTTTT.

This clonotype appeared a single time. The chain has TRBV12-3 or TRBV12-4 and TRBJ1-6; 11 nucleotides match TRBD1. V shed 8 bases and J 7 bases; nucleotides not matched to a gene: 10. This CDR3 is 16 amino acids long. The CDR3 reads CASCLGQGARNSPLHF. As DNA, the CDR3 is TGTGCCAGCTGTCTAGGACAGGGGGCGAGGAATTCACCCCTCCACTTT.

This chain uses TRBV20-1 with TRBJ1-3; D is unresolved. Germline V gives CDR1 DFQATT, CDR2 SNEGSKA (reference sequence). V dropped 6 bases and J dropped 0 bases, with 18 bases sitting between them. This CDR3 comprises 16 residues. CDR3 sequence (DNA): TGCAGTGCAGACGGGGTGCTTGTTAACTCTGGAAACACCATATATTTT. This translates into CSADGVLVNSGNTIYF.

This clonotype was found many times. The chain recombines TRBV7-2 with TRBJ2-3; D is possibly TRBD1 or TRBD2 (5 bases each). The CDR3 totals 18 residues. Germline-derived CDR1 and CDR2 are SGHTA and FQGNSA. Deletions cut 5 bases from V and 0 bases from J, with 21 bases between. CDR3 residues: CASSPNALWGGSTDTQYF. The CDR3 nucleotides are TGTGCCAGCAGCCCAAACGCCCTGTGGGGCGGGAGCACAGATACGCAGTATTTT.

This clonotype showed up just a few times. The rearrangement uses TRBV28 and TRBJ2-3; D may be TRBD1 (5 bases). This CDR3 contains 16 residues. V was trimmed by 4 bases and J by 2 bases, leaving 16 bases between them. From germline, CDR1 is MDHEN and CDR2 SYDVKM. CDR3 residues: CASSSLDRQSTDTQYF. The DNA for the CDR3 is TGTGCCAGCAGTTCGCTCGACAGACAATCCACAGATACGCAGTATTTT.

This clonotype was observed at least ten times. J is TRBJ1-2 and V is TRBV7-2; 12 bases map to TRBD1. V was pared by 5 bases and J by 5 bases, with 12 bases of the junction left unmatched. The CDR3 sequence is 17 residues long. The germline CDR1 and CDR2 sequences are SGHTA and FQGNSA. CDR3 region: CASSPPPGTGGRYGYTF. The CDR3 DNA is TGTGCCAGCAGCCCCCCGCCCGGGACAGGGGGCCGGTATGGCTACACCTTC. Full variable domain (rest looked up from reference TRBV7-2 and TRBJ1-2): GAGVSQSPSNKVTEKGKDVELRCDPISGHTALYWYRQSLGQGLEFLIYFQGNSAPDKSGLPSDRFSAERTGGSVSTLTIQRTQQEDSAVYLCASSPPPGTGGRYGYTFGSGTRLTVV.

The sample holds many counts of this clonotype. V usage is TRBV7-9 and J usage is TRBJ2-7, with 8 positions matching TRBD1. V gave up 5 bases and J gave up 4 bases; unmatched junction bases: 7. The V gene's germline CDR1 is SEHNR and CDR2 FQNEAQ (reference sequence). This CDR3 contains 14 residues. The chain's CDR3 is CASSPRDRSYEQYF. The CDR3 DNA reads as TGTGCCAGCAGCCCCCGGGACAGGAGTTACGAGCAGTACTTC. The full variable domain, in which reference TRBV7-9 and TRBJ2-7 provide the parts outside the CDR3, is DTGVSQNPRHKITKRGQNVTFRCDPISEHNRLYWYRQTLGQGPEFLTYFQNEAQLEKSRLLSDRFSAERPKGSFSTLEIQRTEQGDSAMYLCASSPRDRSYEQYFGPGTRLTVT.

In this sample, this clonotype turned up a few times. V gene TRBV4-1 combines with J gene TRBJ1-4; D is unresolved. This CDR3 contains 16 residues. V gave up 4 bases and J gave up 1 base, with 13 bases separating them. CDR1 and CDR2 (germline): MGHRA, YSYEKL. The CDR3 coding sequence is TGCGCCAGCAGCCCTAACCCCCGGAAAACTAATGAAAAACTGTTTTTT. As protein: CASSPNPRKTNEKLFF.

This clonotype came up a few times. The chain joins TRBV6-8 to TRBJ2-7; 7 nucleotides agree with TRBD1. Germline CDR1 and CDR2: MNHGY and SAAAGT. With V trimmed by 6 bases and J by 5 bases, 7 bases remained unmatched. CDR3 length: 13 residues. The CDR3 DNA reads as TGTGCCAGCAGCAGGGGGACATTTCACGAGCAGTACTTC. Translation gives CASSRGTFHEQYF.

This clonotype was counted between two and nine times. J is TRBJ1-4 and V is TRBV7-6; the match to TRBD1 covers 7 bases. V lost 5 bases to trimming and J lost 3 bases; unmatched junction nucleotides: 6. Germline V CDR1 and CDR2: SGHVS, FNYEAQ. The CDR3 has 15 residues. CDR3 DNA: TGTGCCAGCAGCCCGACGGGACAGTCTAATGAAAAACTGTTTTTT. Its translation is CASSPTGQSNEKLFF.

The genes are TRBV2 and TRBJ1-1; 8 bases are a match to TRBD1. The J segment lost 10 bases and the V segment lost 5 bases, leaving 6 bases of the junction unmatched. This CDR3 spans 12 amino acids. The germline CDR1 and CDR2 sequences are SNHLY and FYNNEI. The CDR3 DNA reads TGTGCCAGCAGTAGTCAGGGGGCCGGAGCTTTCTTT. Its protein product is CASSSQGAGAFF. The entire variable domain, with the rest obtained from reference TRBV2 and TRBJ1-1, is as follows: EPEVTQTPSHQVTQMGQEVILRCVPISNHLYFYWYRQILGQKVEFLVSFYNNEISEKSEIFDDQFSVERPDGSNFTLKIRSTKLEDSAMYFCASSSQGAGAFFGQGTRLTVV.

This clonotype was seen a few times. The V gene is TRBV6-2 or TRBV6-3, the J gene TRBJ1-2; D is undetermined. The CDR3 is 13 amino acids. Trimming removed 6 bases from V and 8 bases from J, with 16 bases in between. The germline gives CDR1 MNHEY, CDR2 SVGEGT. Here the CDR3 DNA reads TGTGCCAGCAGCTATTCGGTTGGAGAGGGCTACACCTTC. Protein: CASSYSVGEGYTF.

This clonotype was counted ten times or more. The chain links TRBV7-2 to TRBJ2-7, with 7 nucleotides matching TRBD2. CDR3 size: 15 residues. Germline CDR1 SGHTA, CDR2 FQGNSA. V shed 0 bases, J shed 3 bases, and the junction held 5 bases outside the gene matches. As DNA, the CDR3 is TGTGCCAGCAGCTTAGCTGCTAGCGGTTACTACGAGCAGTACTTC. Protein sequence: CASSLAASGYYEQYF.

The chain links TRBV4-1 to TRBJ1-3; 8 bases map to TRBD1. This CDR3 contains 16 residues. Trimming removed 0 bases from V and 4 bases from J; junction bases left unmatched: 5. Germline assignment: CDR1 MGHRA and CDR2 YSYEKL. CDR3 coding DNA: TGCGCCAGCAGCCAAGAAGTTGGGACAGGAGGAAACACCATATATTTT. Its protein product is CASSQEVGTGGNTIYF.

This chain connects TRBV2 to TRBJ1-5; no clear D. The CDR3 loop spans 14 amino acids. Per germline, CDR1 SNHLY and CDR2 FYNNEI. V lost 5 bases and J 0 bases, leaving 8 bases between the germline ends. CDR3 amino acids: CASSPVNSNQPQHF. As DNA, the CDR3 is TGTGCCAGCAGTCCCGTAAATAGCAATCAGCCCCAGCATTTT. Complete variable domain (other parts from reference TRBV2 and TRBJ1-5): EPEVTQTPSHQVTQMGQEVILRCVPISNHLYFYWYRQILGQKVEFLVSFYNNEISEKSEIFDDQFSVERPDGSNFTLKIRSTKLEDSAMYFCASSPVNSNQPQHFGDGTRLSIL.

The CDR3 DNA is TGTGCCAGAAGCCCGACCTGGGAGGAAAAACTGTTTTTT. Amino acid sequence: CARSPTWEEKLFF. This chain joins TRBV5-5 and TRBJ1-4; D is unclear. CDR1 and CDR2 from the germline V gene are SGHKS and YYEKEE (reference sequence). CDR3 length: 13 amino acids. V was clipped by 8 bases and J by 8 bases, with 16 bases between them.

This clonotype appeared a few times. The chain links TRBV5-1 to TRBJ2-7; possible D gene TRBD1, 6 bases. Germline CDR1 SGHRS, CDR2 YFSETQ. V was shortened by 0 bases and J by 3 bases, with 13 bases between the two germline ends. CDR3 length equals 15 residues. CDR3 sequence reads: CASSLEGTPLYEQYF. The CDR3 bases are TGCGCCAGCAGCTTGGAGGGGACACCCCTCTACGAGCAGTACTTC.

The table lists this clonotype with a few counts. The chain links TRBV7-2 to TRBJ2-4; D may match TRBD1 or TRBD2 (5 bases each). The CDR3 is 16 residues long. Per the germline V gene, CDR1 is SGHTA and CDR2 is FQGNSA. The V end lost 4 bases, the J end lost 5 bases, and 18 bases lay between the germline ends. In nucleotides, the CDR3 is TGTGCCAGCAGCTCCTCCGGGACCTCACCCCAAAACATTCAGTACTTC. It encodes CASSSSGTSPQNIQYF.

This clonotype was seen ten or more times. This chain uses TRBV29-1 with TRBJ1-5; possible D gene TRBD1, 5 bases. Germline loops: CDR1 SQVTM, CDR2 ANQGSEA. V was clipped by 5 bases and J by 0 bases, with 17 bases between them. The CDR3 is 16 residues long. CDR3 bases: TGCAGCGTTACAGGAGCCGTCGGGGATAGCAATCAGCCCCAGCATTTT. Amino acid sequence: CSVTGAVGDSNQPQHF. The whole variable domain, filled in from reference TRBV29-1 and TRBJ1-5, reads SAVISQKPSRDICQRGTSLTIQCQVDSQVTMMFWYRQQPGQSLTLIATANQGSEATYESGFVIDKFPISRPNLTFSTLTVSNMSPEDSSIYLCSVTGAVGDSNQPQHFGDGTRLSIL.

At least ten counts were recorded for this clonotype. V gene TRBV6-1 combines with J gene TRBJ1-2; D not resolved. The CDR3 has 13 residues. Trimming took off 2 bases at V and 1 base at J, with 5 bases between the two ends. The V gene's germline CDR1 is MNHNS and CDR2 SASEGT. CDR3 protein: CASSEQVNYGYTF. CDR3 bases: TGTGCCAGCAGTGAACAGGTTAACTATGGCTACACCTTC.